This T cell receptor beta chain was sequenced during a study of cytomegalovirus exposure and HLA in healthy donors. Study results and caveats: Overall, under 200 TCR beta chains were annotated as cytomegalovirus-associated. Later analysis revealed greater clonal expansion in HLA-associated TCR beta chains than in equally common others. A cluster of highly shared sequence variants was likely a sequencing artifact.

The PCR contained 60 Vbeta and 13 Jbeta primers. The assay was immunoSEQ multiplex PCR, and TCRdb's table has in-frame clones only and misses some. The sample records about 240,000 clones, roughly 87% being singletons. To note about this clone: The antigen remains unidentified.

CDR1 is MNHEY and CDR2 is SMNVEV in the germline V gene (reference sequence). The CDR3 has 15 amino acids. V lost 4 bases to trimming and J lost 3 bases, with 13 bases between them. This chain uses TRBV27 with TRBJ2-4; a possible D gene is TRBD2 (6 bases). This sequence originates from a woman between 40 and 50 years old in good health and CMV-seropositive. Sample: PBMCs. The CDR3 bases are TGTGCCAGCAGTTCCTACCGCGGGGTCAAAAACATTCAGTACTTC. It yields the protein CASSSYRGVKNIQYF.